What follows is one T cell receptor beta chain and its context. Its antigen is still unknown. This table comes from immunoSEQ multiplex PCR, and its TCRdb copy is limited to in-frame clones, with some not included. Among tens of thousands of clones listed, around nine tenths were seen once. The length of the CDR3 is 14 residues. V gave up 5 bases and J gave up 6 bases, with 16 bases separating them. Germline V gives CDR1 SGHVS, CDR2 FQNEAQ. This sample was taken from a study of T cell responses to AZD1222 COVID-19 vaccine. Study outcomes and limitations: Vaccine-associated CD4 TCRs ranged over spike, dominating at 160-218 and 743-854.

The rearrangement uses TRBV7-8 and TRBJ2-5; the D call may be TRBD1 or TRBD2 (5 bases each). The sequenced sample was peripheral blood, obtained on day 0 of AZD1222 vaccination. The TCR was taken from an adult in good health. The chain's CDR3 is CASSVSGTGKTQYF. The CDR3 DNA reads as TGTGCCAGCAGCGTCTCCGGGACGGGAAAGACCCAGTACTTC.